This T cell receptor beta chain was sequenced in a study of blood T cell repertoires in COVID-19. Study context: Specimens from acute and convalescent COVID-19 originated in the United States, Italy and Spain. The analysed material was cDNA or gDNA that came from T cells, B-cell-depleted T cells, or PBMCs.

Original processing notes: Amplified reference gene primers provided the basis for estimating nucleated cell counts. Measured with immunoSEQ multiplex PCR; TCRdb has only the in-frame clones, and not every one. V and J calls and clone size are those listed in that table; D and trimming were worked out from the DNA. Among about 300,000 clones listed, roughly 90% were seen once. A few counts support this clone. The sample consisted of peripheral blood. The source is a woman under 40 with COVID-19, enrolled during active disease.

CDR3 loop: CASSLGTSGGKIDEQYF. CDR3 bases: TGTGCCAGCAGCCTCGGGACTAGCGGGGGGAAAATCGACGAGCAGTACTTC. The rearrangement uses TRBV7-9 and TRBJ2-7, with 15 positions matching TRBD2. The CDR3 is 17 residues long. V shed 5 bases and J 5 bases; nucleotides not matched to a gene: 10. CDR1 is SEHNR, CDR2 FQNEAQ, per germline (reference sequence).